The sequence of this TCR beta chain was determined in a study of blood T cell repertoires in COVID-19. CDR1 and CDR2 from the germline V gene are LNHDA and SQIVND (reference sequence). J lost 6 bases, V lost 4 bases, and 13 bases had no gene match. The CDR3 has 17 residues. Some clones are missing from TCRdb's copy, which holds only in-frame ones; the method was immunoSEQ multiplex PCR. The sample includes 300,000 to 350,000 clones, 85% to 90% seen only once; the top ten take about 6%. This rearrangement joins TRBV19 to TRBJ2-3; 10 bases match TRBD2. The receptor was derived from a woman between 50 and 59 years old with COVID-19, enrolled during active disease. Sequencing input: peripheral blood. The CDR3 is CASSNPSGSWSADTQYF. CDR3 DNA sequence: TGTGCCAGTAGTAACCCTAGCGGGAGTTGGTCGGCGGATACGCAGTATTTT.